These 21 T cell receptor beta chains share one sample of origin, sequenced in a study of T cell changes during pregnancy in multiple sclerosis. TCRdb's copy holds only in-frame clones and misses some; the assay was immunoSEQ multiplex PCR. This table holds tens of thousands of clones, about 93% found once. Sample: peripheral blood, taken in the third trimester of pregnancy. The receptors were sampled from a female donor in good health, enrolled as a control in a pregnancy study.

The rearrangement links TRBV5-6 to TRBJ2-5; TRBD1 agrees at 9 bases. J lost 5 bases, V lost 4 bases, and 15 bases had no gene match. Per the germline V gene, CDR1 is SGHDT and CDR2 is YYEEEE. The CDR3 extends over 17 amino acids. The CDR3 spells CASSRIPGQGILETQYF. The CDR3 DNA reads TGTGCCAGCAGCCGTATCCCGGGACAGGGAATTTTGGAGACCCAGTACTTC.

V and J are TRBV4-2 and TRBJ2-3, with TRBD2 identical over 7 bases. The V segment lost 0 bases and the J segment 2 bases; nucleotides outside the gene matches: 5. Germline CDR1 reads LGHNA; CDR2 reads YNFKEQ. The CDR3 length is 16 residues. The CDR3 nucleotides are TGTGCCAGCAGCCAAGAGGCGGGAGCCCCCACAGATACGCAGTATTTT. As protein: CASSQEAGAPTDTQYF.

This chain's CDR3 is CASSNQGGTEAFF. DNA for the CDR3: TGTGCCAGCAGCAACCAGGGGGGCACTGAAGCTTTCTTT. The rearrangement joins TRBV7-2 to TRBJ1-1, with 7 bases aligning to TRBD1. Germline CDR1 and CDR2: SGHTA and FQGNSA. The CDR3 sequence is 13 residues long. With 5 bases clipped from V and 4 bases from J, the junction kept 4 bases outside the gene matches.

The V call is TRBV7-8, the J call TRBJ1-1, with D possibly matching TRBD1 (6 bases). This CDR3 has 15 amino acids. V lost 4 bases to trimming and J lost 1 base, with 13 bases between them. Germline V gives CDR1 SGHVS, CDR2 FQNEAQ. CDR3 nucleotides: TGTGCCAGCAGCTCTCCCCAGGGGCCGAACACTGAAGCTTTCTTT. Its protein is CASSSPQGPNTEAFF.

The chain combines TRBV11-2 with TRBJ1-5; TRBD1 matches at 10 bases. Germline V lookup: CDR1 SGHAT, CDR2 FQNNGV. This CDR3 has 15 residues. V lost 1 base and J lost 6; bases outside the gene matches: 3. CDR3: CASSLGGQGTQPQHF. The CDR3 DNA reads TGTGCCAGCAGCTTAGGGGGACAGGGGACTCAGCCCCAGCATTTT.

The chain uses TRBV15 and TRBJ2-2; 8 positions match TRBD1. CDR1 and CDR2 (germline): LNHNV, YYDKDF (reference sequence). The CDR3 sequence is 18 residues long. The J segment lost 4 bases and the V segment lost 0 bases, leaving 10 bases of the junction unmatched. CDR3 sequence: CATSRDRLGQGSTGELFF. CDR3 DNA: TGTGCCACCAGCAGAGATCGCCTTGGACAGGGAAGCACCGGGGAGCTGTTTTTT.

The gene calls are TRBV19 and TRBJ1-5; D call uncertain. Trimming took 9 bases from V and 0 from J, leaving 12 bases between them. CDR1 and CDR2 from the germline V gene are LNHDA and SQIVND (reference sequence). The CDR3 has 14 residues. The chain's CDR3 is CASLEAYSNQPQHF. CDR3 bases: TGTGCCAGCCTTGAGGCCTATAGCAATCAGCCCCAGCATTTT.

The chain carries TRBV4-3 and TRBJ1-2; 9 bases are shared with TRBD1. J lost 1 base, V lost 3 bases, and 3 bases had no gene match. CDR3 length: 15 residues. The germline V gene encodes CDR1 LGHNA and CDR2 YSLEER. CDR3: CASSHTGGSNYGYTF. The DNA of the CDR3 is TGCGCCAGCAGCCACACAGGGGGCAGTAACTATGGCTACACCTTC.

CDR3 sequence: CAISESTGVRSYEQYF. Here the CDR3 DNA reads TGTGCCATCAGTGAGTCGACGGGGGTCCGCTCCTACGAGCAGTACTTC. This rearrangement joins TRBV10-3 to TRBJ2-7, with D possibly TRBD2 on 6 matching bases. Per the germline V gene, CDR1 is ENHRY and CDR2 is SYGVKD. V was cut by 0 bases and J by 0 bases, with 12 bases left in between. CDR3 length equals 16 residues.

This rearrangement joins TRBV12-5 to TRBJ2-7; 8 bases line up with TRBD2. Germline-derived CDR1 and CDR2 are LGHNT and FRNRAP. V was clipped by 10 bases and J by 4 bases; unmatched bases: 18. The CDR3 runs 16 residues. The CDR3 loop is CAKGGGRLGEVYEQYF. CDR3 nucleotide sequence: TGTGCTAAAGGCGGGGGGCGTCTGGGTGAGGTGTACGAGCAGTACTTC.

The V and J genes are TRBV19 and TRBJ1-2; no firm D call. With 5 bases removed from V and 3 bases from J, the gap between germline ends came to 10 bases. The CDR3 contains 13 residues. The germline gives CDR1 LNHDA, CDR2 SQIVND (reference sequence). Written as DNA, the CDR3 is TGTGCCAGTAGTCGGAGGGTGGACTATGGCTACACCTTC. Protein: CASSRRVDYGYTF.

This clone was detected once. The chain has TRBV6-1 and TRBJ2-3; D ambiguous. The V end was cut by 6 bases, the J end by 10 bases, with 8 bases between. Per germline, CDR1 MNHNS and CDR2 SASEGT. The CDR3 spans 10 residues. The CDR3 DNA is TGTGCCAGCAGCGAGCGTGCGCAGTATTTT. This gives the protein CASSERAQYF.

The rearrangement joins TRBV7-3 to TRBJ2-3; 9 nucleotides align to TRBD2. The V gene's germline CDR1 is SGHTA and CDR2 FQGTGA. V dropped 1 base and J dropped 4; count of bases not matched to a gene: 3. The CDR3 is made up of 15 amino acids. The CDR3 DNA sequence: TGTGCCAGCAGCTTAAGCGGGGGGGCCTCAGATACGCAGTATTTT. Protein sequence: CASSLSGGASDTQYF.

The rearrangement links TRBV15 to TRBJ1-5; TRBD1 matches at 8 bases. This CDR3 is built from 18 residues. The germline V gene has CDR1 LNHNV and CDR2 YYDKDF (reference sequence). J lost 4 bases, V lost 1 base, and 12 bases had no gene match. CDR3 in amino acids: CATSRGLSGGGGNQPQHF. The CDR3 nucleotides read TGTGCCACCAGCAGAGGCCTCTCAGGGGGCGGAGGTAATCAGCCCCAGCATTTT.

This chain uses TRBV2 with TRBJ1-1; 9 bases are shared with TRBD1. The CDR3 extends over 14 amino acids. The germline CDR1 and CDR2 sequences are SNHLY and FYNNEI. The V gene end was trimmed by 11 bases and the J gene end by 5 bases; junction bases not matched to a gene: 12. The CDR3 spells CAGTGDRVGTEAFF. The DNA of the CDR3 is TGTGCCGGGACCGGGGACAGGGTAGGAACTGAAGCTTTCTTT. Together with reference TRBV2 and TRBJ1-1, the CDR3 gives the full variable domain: EPEVTQTPSHQVTQMGQEVILRCVPISNHLYFYWYRQILGQKVEFLVSFYNNEISEKSEIFDDQFSVERPDGSNFTLKIRSTKLEDSAMYFCAGTGDRVGTEAFFGQGTRLTVV.

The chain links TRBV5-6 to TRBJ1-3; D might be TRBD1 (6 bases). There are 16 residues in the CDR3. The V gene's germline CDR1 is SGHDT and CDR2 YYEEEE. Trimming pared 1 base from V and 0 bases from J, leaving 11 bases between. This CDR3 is CASSLLGASSGNTIYF. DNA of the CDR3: TGTGCCAGCAGCTTGTTGGGGGCCTCCTCTGGAAACACCATATATTTT.

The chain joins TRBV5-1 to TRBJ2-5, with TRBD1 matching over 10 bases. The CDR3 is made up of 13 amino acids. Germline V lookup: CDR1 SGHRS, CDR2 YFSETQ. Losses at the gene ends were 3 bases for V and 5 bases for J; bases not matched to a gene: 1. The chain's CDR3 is CASSWTGGETQYF. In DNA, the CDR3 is TGCGCCAGCAGCTGGACAGGGGGGGAGACCCAGTACTTC.

The CDR3 sequence: CASSLGTGATYGYTF. The CDR3 DNA sequence: TGCGCCAGCAGCTTGGGGACAGGGGCGACCTATGGCTACACCTTC. The rearrangement uses TRBV5-1 and TRBJ1-2; TRBD1 matches at 9 bases. The CDR3 covers 15 residues. J was trimmed by 4 bases and V by 0 bases; bases with no gene match: 4. The germline gives CDR1 SGHRS, CDR2 YFSETQ.

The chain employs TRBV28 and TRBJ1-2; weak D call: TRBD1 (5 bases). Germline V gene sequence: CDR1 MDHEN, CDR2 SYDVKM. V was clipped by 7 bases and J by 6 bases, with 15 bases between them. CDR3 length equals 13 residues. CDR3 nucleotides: TGTGCCAGCACCCCGCCGCAGGGCAATGGCTACACCTTC. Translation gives CASTPPQGNGYTF.

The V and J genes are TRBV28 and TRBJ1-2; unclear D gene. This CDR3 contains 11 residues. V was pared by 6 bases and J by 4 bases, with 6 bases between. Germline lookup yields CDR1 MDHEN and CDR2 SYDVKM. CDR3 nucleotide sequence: TGTGCCAGCAGCCTCCTCTATGGCTACACCTTC. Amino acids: CASSLLYGYTF.

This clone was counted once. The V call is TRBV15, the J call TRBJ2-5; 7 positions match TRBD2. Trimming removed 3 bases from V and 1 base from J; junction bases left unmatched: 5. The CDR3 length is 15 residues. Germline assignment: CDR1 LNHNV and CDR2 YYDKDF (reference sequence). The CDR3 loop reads CATSRGSGGQETQYF. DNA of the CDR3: TGTGCCACCAGCAGGGGGTCGGGGGGCCAAGAGACCCAGTACTTC.